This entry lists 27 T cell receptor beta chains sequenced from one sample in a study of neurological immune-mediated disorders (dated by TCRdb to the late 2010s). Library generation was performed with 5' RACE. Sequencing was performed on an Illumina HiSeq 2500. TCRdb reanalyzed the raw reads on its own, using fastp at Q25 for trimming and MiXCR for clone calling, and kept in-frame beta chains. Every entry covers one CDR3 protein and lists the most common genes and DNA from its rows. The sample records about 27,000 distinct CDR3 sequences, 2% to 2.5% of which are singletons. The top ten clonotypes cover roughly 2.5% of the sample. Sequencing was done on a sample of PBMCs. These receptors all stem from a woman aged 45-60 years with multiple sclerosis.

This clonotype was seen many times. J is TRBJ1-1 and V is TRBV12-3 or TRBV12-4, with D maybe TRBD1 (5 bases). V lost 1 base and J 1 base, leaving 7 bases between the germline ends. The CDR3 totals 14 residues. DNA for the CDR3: TGTGCCAGCAGTTTAGTAGGGGCGAACACTGAAGCTTTCTTT. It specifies CASSLVGANTEAFF.

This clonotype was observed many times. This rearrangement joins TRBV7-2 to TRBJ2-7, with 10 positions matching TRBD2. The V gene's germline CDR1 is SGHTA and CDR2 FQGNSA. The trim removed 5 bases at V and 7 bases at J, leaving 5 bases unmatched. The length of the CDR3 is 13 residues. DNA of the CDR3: TGTGCCAGCAGCACACGGACTAGCGGTGAGCAGTACTTC. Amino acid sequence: CASSTRTSGEQYF.

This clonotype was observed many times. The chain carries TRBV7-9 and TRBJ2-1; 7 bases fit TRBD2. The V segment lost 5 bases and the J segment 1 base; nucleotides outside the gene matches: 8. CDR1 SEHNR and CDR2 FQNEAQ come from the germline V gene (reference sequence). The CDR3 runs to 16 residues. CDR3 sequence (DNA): TGTGCCAGCAGCCCCTGGGGGGGTAAATCCTACAATGAGCAGTTCTTC. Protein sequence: CASSPWGGKSYNEQFF.

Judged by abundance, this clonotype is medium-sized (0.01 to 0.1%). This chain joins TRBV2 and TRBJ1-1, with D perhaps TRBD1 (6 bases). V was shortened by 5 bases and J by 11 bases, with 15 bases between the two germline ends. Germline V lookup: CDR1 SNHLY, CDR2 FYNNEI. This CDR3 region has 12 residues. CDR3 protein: CASSLRQVAAFF. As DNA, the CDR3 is TGTGCCAGCAGTCTCCGACAGGTTGCCGCTTTCTTT.

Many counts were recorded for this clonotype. The DNA of the CDR3 is TGCAGCGTTGAATTGAGGGAAATTAAGGGGCAGTACTTC. It yields the protein CSVELREIKGQYF. This rearrangement joins TRBV29-1 to TRBJ2-7; possible D gene TRBD2, 5 bases. Trimming removed 2 bases at V and 9 bases at J, with 17 bases between. CDR3 length: 13 residues. Germline V gene lookup returns CDR1 SQVTM and CDR2 ANQGSEA.

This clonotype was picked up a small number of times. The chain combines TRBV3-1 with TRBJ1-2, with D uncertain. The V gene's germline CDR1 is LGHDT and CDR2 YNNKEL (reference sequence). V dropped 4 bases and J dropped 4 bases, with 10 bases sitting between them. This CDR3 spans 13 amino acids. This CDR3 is CASSPPSSYGYTF. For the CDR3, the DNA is TGTGCCAGCAGCCCTCCCAGTAGCTATGGCTACACCTTC.

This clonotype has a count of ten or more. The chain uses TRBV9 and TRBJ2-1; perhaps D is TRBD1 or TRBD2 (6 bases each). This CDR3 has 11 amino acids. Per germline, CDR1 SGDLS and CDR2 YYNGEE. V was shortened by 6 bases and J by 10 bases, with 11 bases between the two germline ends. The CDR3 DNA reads TGTGCCAGCAAACGAGGGGGGGAGCAGTTCTTC. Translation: CASKRGGEQFF.

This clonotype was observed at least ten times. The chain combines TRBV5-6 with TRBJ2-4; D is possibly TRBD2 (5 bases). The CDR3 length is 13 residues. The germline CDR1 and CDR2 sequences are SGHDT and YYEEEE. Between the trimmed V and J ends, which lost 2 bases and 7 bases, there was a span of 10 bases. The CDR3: CASSLSIANIQYF. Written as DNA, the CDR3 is TGTGCCAGCAGCTTAAGTATAGCGAACATTCAGTACTTC.

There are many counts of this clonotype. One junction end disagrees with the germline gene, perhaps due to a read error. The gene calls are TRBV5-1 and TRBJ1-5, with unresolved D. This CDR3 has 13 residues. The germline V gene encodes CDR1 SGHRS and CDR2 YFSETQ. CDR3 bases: TGCGCCAGCAGCCTGGATAGCAATCAGCCCCAGAATTTT. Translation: CASSLDSNQPQNF.

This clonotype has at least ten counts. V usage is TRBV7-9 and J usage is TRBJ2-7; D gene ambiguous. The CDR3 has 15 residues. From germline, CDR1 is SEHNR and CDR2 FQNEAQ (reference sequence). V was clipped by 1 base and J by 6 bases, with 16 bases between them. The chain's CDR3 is CASSLGADFPPEQYF. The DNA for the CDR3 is TGTGCCAGCAGCTTAGGGGCTGACTTTCCTCCCGAGCAGTACTTC.

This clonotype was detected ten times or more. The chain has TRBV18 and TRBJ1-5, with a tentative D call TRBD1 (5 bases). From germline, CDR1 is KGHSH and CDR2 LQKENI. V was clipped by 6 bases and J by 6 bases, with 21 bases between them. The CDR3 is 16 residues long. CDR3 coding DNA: TGTGCCAGCTCTCATTCCCGAGGAGGGGACGCTCAGCCCCAGCATTTT. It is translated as CASSHSRGGDAQPQHF. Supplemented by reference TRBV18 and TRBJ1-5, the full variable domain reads NAGVMQNPRHLVRRRGQEARLRCSPMKGHSHVYWYRQLPEEGLKFMVYLQKENIIDESGMPKERFSAEFPKEGPSILRIQQVVRGDSAAYFCASSHSRGGDAQPQHFGDGTRLSIL.

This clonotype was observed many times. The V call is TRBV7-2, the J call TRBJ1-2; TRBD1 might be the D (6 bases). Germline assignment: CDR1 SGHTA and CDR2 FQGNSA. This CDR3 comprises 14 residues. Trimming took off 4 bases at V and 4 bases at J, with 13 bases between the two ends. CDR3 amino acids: CASSWDGGGYGYTF. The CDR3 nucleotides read TGTGCCAGCAGCTGGGACGGAGGGGGCTATGGCTACACCTTC.

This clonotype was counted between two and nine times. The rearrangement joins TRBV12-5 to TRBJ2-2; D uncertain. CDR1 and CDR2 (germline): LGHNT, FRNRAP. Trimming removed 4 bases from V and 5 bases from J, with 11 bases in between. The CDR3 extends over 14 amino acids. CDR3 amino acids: CASGSSLRTGELFF. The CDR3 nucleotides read TGTGCTAGTGGTTCCTCCCTCCGTACCGGGGAGCTGTTTTTT.

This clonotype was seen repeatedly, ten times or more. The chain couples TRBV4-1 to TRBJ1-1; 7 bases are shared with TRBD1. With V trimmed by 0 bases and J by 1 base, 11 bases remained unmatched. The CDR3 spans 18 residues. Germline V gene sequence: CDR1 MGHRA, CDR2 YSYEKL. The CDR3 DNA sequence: TGCGCCAGCAGCCAAGAAGGGTGGGGCGGGACAGCGAACACTGAAGCTTTCTTT. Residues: CASSQEGWGGTANTEAFF.

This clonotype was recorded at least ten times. The CDR3 loop reads CSVEGLANEQFF. The DNA for the CDR3 is TGCAGCGTTGAAGGACTAGCCAATGAGCAGTTCTTC. The chain employs TRBV29-1 and TRBJ2-1; 7 bases map to TRBD2. Per the germline V gene, CDR1 is SQVTM and CDR2 is ANQGSEA. With V trimmed by 1 base and J by 6 bases, 0 bases remained unmatched. This CDR3 spans 12 amino acids.

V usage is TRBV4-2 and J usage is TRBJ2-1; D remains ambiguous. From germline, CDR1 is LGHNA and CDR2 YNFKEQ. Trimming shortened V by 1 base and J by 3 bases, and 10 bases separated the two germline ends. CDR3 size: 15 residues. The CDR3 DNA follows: TGTGCCAGCAGCCAAGTCGCTCAGAGCTACAATGAGCAGTTCTTC. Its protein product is CASSQVAQSYNEQFF.

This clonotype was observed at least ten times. Here the CDR3 reads CSAVPGTSRYNEQFF. The CDR3 DNA sequence: TGCAGTGCTGTCCCCGGGACTAGTAGGTACAATGAGCAGTTCTTC. The V and J genes are TRBV20-1 and TRBJ2-1; TRBD2 aligns across 8 bases. V gave up 5 bases and J gave up 4 bases; unmatched junction bases: 10. CDR1 is DFQATT, CDR2 SNEGSKA, per germline (reference sequence). This CDR3 is built from 15 residues.

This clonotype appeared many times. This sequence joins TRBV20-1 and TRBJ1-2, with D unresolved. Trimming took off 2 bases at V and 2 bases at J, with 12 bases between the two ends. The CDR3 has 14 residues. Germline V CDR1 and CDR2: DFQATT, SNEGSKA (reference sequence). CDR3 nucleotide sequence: TGCAGTGCTAGAACCCCGCAGAGAAACTATGGCTACACCTTC. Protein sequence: CSARTPQRNYGYTF.

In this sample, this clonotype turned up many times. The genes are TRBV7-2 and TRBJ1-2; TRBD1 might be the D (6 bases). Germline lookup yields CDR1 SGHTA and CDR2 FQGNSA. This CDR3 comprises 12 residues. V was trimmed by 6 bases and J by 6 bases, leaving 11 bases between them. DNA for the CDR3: TGTGCCAGCAGACGTACAGGGCATGGCTACACCTTC. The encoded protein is CASRRTGHGYTF.

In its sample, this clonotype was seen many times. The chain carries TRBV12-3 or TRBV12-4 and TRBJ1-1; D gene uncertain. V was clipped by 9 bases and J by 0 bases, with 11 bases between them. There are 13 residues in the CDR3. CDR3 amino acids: CASLAAMNTEAFF. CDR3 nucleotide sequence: TGTGCCAGTTTGGCAGCCATGAACACTGAAGCTTTCTTT.

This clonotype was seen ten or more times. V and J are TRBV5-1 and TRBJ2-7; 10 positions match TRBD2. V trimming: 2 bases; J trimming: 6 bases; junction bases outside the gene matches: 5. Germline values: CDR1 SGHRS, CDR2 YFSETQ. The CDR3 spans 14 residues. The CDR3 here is CASSLDLAGVEQYF. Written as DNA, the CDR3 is TGCGCCAGCAGCTTAGATCTAGCGGGAGTCGAGCAGTACTTC.

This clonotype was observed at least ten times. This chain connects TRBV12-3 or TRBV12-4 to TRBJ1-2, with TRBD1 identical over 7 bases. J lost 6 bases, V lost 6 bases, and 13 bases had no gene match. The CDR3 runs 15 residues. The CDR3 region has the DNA TGTGCCAGCAGCCTCCAGGAGGGGGCCGTAAATGGCTACACCTTC. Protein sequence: CASSLQEGAVNGYTF.

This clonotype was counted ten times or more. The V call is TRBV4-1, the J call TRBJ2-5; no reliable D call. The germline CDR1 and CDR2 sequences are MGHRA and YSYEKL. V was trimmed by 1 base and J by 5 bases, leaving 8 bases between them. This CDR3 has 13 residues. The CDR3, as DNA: TGCGCCAGCAGCCAAGTTCTGACCGAGACCCAGTACTTC. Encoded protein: CASSQVLTETQYF.

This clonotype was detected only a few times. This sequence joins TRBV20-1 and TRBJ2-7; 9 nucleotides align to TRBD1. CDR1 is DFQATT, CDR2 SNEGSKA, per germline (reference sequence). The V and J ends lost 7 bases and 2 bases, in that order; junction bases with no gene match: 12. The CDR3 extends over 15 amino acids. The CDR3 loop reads CSVDGGQGGTYEQYF. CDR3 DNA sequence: TGCAGTGTCGACGGGGGACAGGGAGGGACCTACGAGCAGTACTTC.

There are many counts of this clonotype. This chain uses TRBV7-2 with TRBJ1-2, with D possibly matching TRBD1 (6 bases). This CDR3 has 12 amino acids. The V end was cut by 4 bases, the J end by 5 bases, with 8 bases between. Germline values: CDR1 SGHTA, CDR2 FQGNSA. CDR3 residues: CASSSQGYGYTF. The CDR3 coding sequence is TGTGCCAGCAGCTCTCAGGGGTATGGCTACACCTTC.

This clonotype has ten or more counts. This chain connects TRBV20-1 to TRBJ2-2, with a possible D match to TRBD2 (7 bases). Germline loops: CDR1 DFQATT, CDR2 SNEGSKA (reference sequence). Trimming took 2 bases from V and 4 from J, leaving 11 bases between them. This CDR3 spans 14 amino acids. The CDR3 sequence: CSARRGAFTGELFF. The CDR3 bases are TGCAGTGCTAGACGGGGGGCCTTCACCGGGGAGCTGTTTTTT.

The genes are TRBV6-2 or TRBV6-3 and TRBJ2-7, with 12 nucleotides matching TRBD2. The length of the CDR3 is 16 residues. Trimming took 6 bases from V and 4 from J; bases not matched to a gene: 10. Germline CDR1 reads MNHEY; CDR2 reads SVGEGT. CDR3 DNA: TGTGCCAGCAGCTTCCGTGCTAGCGGGAGGGGATACGAGCAGTACTTC. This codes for CASSFRASGRGYEQYF.